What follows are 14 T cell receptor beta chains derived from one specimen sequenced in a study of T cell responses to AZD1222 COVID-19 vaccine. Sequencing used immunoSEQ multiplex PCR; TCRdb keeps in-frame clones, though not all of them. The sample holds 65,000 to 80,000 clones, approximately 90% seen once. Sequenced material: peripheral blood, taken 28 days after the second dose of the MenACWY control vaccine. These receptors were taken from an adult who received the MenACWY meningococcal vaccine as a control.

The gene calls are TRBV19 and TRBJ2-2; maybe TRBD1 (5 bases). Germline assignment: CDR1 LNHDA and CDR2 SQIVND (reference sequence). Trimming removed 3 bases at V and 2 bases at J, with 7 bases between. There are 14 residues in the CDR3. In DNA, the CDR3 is TGTGCCAGTAGTATTCAGGGTAACACCGGGGAGCTGTTTTTT. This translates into CASSIQGNTGELFF.

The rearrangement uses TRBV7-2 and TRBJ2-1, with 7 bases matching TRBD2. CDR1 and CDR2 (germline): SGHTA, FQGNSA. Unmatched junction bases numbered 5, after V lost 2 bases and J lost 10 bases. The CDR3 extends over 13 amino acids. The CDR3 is CASSLLYGREQFF. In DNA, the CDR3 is TGTGCCAGCAGCTTACTGTACGGGAGGGAGCAGTTCTTC.

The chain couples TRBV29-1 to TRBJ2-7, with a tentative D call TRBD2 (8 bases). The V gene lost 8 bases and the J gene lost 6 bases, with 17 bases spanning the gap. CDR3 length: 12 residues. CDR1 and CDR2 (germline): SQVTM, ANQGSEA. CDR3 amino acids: CSFGRGLAEQYF. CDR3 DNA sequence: TGCAGCTTCGGGAGGGGGCTGGCCGAGCAGTACTTC.

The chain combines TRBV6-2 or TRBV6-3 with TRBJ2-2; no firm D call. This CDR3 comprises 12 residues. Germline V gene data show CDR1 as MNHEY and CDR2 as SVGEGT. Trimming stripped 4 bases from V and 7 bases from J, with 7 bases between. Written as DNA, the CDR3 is TGTGCCAGCAGTTTAGTTGGCGGGGAGCTGTTTTTT. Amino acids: CASSLVGGELFF.

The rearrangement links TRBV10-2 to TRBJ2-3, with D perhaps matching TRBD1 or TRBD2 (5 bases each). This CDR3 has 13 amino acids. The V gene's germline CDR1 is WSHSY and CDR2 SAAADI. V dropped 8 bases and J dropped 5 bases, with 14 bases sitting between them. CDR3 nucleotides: TGCGCCAGCGGCCGGGACCGGGGAGATACGCAGTATTTT. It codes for CASGRDRGDTQYF.

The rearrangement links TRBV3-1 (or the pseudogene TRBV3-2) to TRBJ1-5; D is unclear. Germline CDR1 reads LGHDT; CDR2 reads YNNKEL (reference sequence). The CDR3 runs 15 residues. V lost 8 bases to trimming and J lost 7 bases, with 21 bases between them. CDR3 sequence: CASGYRRRVDQPQHF. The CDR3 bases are TGTGCCAGCGGGTACCGGCGGAGAGTGGACCAGCCCCAGCATTTT.

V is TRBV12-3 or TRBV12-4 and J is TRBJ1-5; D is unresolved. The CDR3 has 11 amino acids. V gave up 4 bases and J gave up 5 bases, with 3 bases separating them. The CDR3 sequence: CASSYDQPQHF. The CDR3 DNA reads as TGTGCCAGCAGTTACGATCAGCCCCAGCATTTT.

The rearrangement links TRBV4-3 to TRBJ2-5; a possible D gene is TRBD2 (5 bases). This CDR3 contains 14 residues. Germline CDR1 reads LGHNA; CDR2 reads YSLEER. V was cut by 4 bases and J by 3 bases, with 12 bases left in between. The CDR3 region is CASSRGQEEETQYF. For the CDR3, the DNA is TGCGCCAGCAGCCGCGGGCAGGAGGAAGAGACCCAGTACTTC.

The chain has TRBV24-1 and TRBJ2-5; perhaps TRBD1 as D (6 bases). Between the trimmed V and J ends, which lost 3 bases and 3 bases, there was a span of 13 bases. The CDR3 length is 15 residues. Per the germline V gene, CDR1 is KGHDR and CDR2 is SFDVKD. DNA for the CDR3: TGTGCCACCAGTGATGGTGGGGGCCTGAAAGAGACCCAGTACTTC. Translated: CATSDGGGLKETQYF.

The chain's CDR3 is CASSPQSGPYEQYF. The CDR3 DNA reads TGTGCCAGCAGCCCCCAATCTGGCCCCTACGAGCAGTACTTC. The chain has TRBV11-2 and TRBJ2-7; D remains ambiguous. V gave up 5 bases and J gave up 2 bases, with 13 bases separating them. The CDR3 extends over 14 amino acids. Per germline, CDR1 SGHAT and CDR2 FQNNGV.

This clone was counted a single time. CDR3 region: CASSLDSRGEKLFF. The DNA of the CDR3 is TGTGCCAGCAGCCTGGACAGCAGGGGGGAAAAACTGTTTTTT. This chain uses TRBV6-6 with TRBJ1-4, with 7 bases that match TRBD1. Germline V gene sequence: CDR1 MNHNY, CDR2 SVGAGI (reference sequence). The V and J ends lost 6 bases and 8 bases, in that order; junction bases with no gene match: 9. CDR3 length equals 14 residues.

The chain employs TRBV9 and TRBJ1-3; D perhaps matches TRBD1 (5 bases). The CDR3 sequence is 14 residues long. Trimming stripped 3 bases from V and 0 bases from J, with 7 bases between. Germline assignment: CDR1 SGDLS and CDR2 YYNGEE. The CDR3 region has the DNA TGTGCCAGCAGCGGACAGAGCTCTGGAAACACCATATATTTT. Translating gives CASSGQSSGNTIYF.

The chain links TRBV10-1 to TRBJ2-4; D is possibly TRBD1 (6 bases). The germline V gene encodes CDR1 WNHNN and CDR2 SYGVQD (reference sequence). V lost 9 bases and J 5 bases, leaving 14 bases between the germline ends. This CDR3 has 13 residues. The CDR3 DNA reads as TGCGCCAGGGGGGCCGGTCCCCAAAACATTCAGTACTTC. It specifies CARGAGPQNIQYF.

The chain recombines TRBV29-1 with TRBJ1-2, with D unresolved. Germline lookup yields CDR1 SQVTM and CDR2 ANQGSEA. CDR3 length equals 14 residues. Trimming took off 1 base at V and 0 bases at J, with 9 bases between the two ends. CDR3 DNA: TGCAGCGTTGAAGTCGGGAGTACTAACTATGGCTACACCTTC. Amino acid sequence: CSVEVGSTNYGYTF.